A selection of T cell receptor beta chains follows, all from one sample in a study of radiotherapy plus CTLA-4 blockade in lung cancer. Produced via immunoSEQ multiplex PCR; TCRdb's table is partial and in-frame only. This table has about 110,000 clones, roughly 77% appearing once. The material sequenced was peripheral blood, taken from a patient treated with radiotherapy plus ipilimumab. The receptors stem from a human donor with non-small cell lung cancer that progressed on radiotherapy plus ipilimumab. Some clones in this sample may be carry-over from other donors' samples. CDR3s include the opening cysteine and the closing phenylalanine or tryptophan. The D gene is left open where the match is weak. For some rows the clone size is stated as once, few or many, or as a class when expanded; others skip it.

clone size: -; J gene: TRBJ1-2; CDR3 length: 17; D gene: TRBD1; V gene: TRBV25-1; CDR3 DNA: TGTGCCAGCAGTGAAGTGGGGGTCCAGGGGGTGTACTATGGCTACACCTTC; CDR3 protein: CASSEVGVQGVYYGYTF
clone size: -; J gene: TRBJ1-2; CDR3 length: 16; D gene: TRBD1; V gene: TRBV5-4; CDR3 DNA: TGTGCCAGCAGCCCCGGGACAGGGGGAACTAACTATGGCTACACCTTC; CDR3 protein: CASSPGTGGTNYGYTF
clone size: -; J gene: TRBJ1-2; CDR3 length: 16; D gene: -; V gene: TRBV6-4; CDR3 DNA: TGTGCCAGCAGTGACAGGGCACCCGGATACAACTATGGCTACACCTTC; CDR3 protein: CASSDRAPGYNYGYTF
clone size: -; J gene: TRBJ1-5; CDR3 length: 14; D gene: -; V gene: TRBV4-1; CDR3 DNA: TGCGCCAGCAGTGTGGAAGGGCCTAATCAGCCCCAGCATTTT; CDR3 protein: CASSVEGPNQPQHF
clone size: -; J gene: TRBJ1-1; CDR3 length: 12; D gene: -; V gene: TRBV5-4; CDR3 DNA: TGTGCCAGCAGCTATACCTCACAGGGTGCTTTCTTT; CDR3 protein: CASSYTSQGAFF
clone size: -; J gene: TRBJ1-2; CDR3 length: 15; D gene: -; V gene: TRBV5-4; CDR3 DNA: TGTGCCAGCAGCTTCGAACCAAGTAGGGGGTATGGCTACACCTTC; CDR3 protein: CASSFEPSRGYGYTF
clone size: -; J gene: TRBJ1-5; CDR3 length: 15; D gene: -; V gene: TRBV4-2; CDR3 DNA: TGTGCCAGCAGCCAGGAAGGGACTAGCAATCAGCCCCAGCATTTT; CDR3 protein: CASSQEGTSNQPQHF
clone size: -; J gene: TRBJ1-2; CDR3 length: 15; D gene: TRBD1; V gene: TRBV6-5; CDR3 DNA: TGTGCCAGCAGTGGCTCGGGACAGGGATTAGGTGGCTACACCTTC; CDR3 protein: CASSGSGQGLGGYTF
clone size: few; J gene: TRBJ1-2; CDR3 length: 16; D gene: -; V gene: TRBV7-2; CDR3 DNA: TGTGCCAGCAGCCCCGGCTACACCAGAGTGAACTATGGCTACACCTTC; CDR3 protein: CASSPGYTRVNYGYTF
clone size: -; J gene: TRBJ1-3; CDR3 length: 15; D gene: -; V gene: TRBV6-4; CDR3 DNA: TGTGCCAGCAGTAAGGAGACAGCGCCTGGAAACACCATATATTTT; CDR3 protein: CASSKETAPGNTIYF
clone size: -; J gene: TRBJ2-7; CDR3 length: 19; D gene: -; V gene: TRBV30; CDR3 DNA: TGTGCCTGGAGTTCAATTTGGCCAAGGGGGTTCTCGGAGAGGAGAGAGCAGTACTTC; CDR3 protein: CAWSSIWPRGFSERREQYF
clone size: -; J gene: TRBJ2-4; CDR3 length: 13; D gene: TRBD1; V gene: TRBV6-5; CDR3 DNA: TGTGCCAGCAGTTATAGACAGGGTAACATTCAGTACTTC; CDR3 protein: CASSYRQGNIQYF
clone size: -; J gene: TRBJ1-2; CDR3 length: 16; D gene: TRBD1; V gene: TRBV6-6; CDR3 DNA: TGTGCCAGCAGTTCTGACAGGGGGCGCATAGACTATGGCTACACCTTC; CDR3 protein: CASSSDRGRIDYGYTF
clone size: -; J gene: TRBJ1-1; CDR3 length: 15; D gene: -; V gene: TRBV6-6; CDR3 DNA: TGTGCCAGCACTCAGAGGACCTGGGGGAACACTGAAGCTTTCTTT; CDR3 protein: CASTQRTWGNTEAFF
clone size: -; J gene: TRBJ2-7; CDR3 length: 13; D gene: -; V gene: TRBV7-9; CDR3 DNA: TGTGCCAGCAGCGCCCCGATTAACTACGAGCAGTACTTC; CDR3 protein: CASSAPINYEQYF
clone size: -; J gene: TRBJ2-5; CDR3 length: 16; D gene: TRBD2; V gene: TRBV4-2; CDR3 DNA: TGTGCCAGCAGCCAAGGAGCGGGGGGGACCCAAGAGACCCAGTACTTC; CDR3 protein: CASSQGAGGTQETQYF
clone size: -; J gene: TRBJ2-5; CDR3 length: 16; D gene: TRBD2; V gene: TRBV5-1; CDR3 DNA: TGCGCCAGCAGCTTTAGCGGGGGGGCCCCAGGAGAGACCCAGTACTTC; CDR3 protein: CASSFSGGAPGETQYF
clone size: -; J gene: TRBJ1-2; CDR3 length: 17; D gene: -; V gene: TRBV7-2; CDR3 DNA: TGTGCCAGCAGCTCGACGCGGGGACATGGGGAGGCGGGTGGCTACACCTTC; CDR3 protein: CASSSTRGHGEAGGYTF
clone size: few; J gene: TRBJ1-3; CDR3 length: 15; D gene: -; V gene: TRBV5-1; CDR3 DNA: TGCGCCAGCAGCTTGGTCGGCGCATCTGGAAACACCATATATTTT; CDR3 protein: CASSLVGASGNTIYF
clone size: -; J gene: TRBJ2-7; CDR3 length: 14; D gene: TRBD1; V gene: TRBV6-5; CDR3 DNA: TGTGCCAGCAACCTCGACAGGGGGGCCTACGAGCAGTACTTC; CDR3 protein: CASNLDRGAYEQYF
clone size: -; J gene: TRBJ1-1; CDR3 length: 15; D gene: TRBD1; V gene: TRBV19; CDR3 DNA: TGTGCCAGTAGTATTGATTCCCATGGACAGGGCGAAGCTTTCTTT; CDR3 protein: CASSIDSHGQGEAFF
clone size: -; J gene: TRBJ2-1; CDR3 length: 12; D gene: -; V gene: TRBV5-6; CDR3 DNA: TGTGCCAGCAGCTTCTCATCCCATGAGCAGTTCTTC; CDR3 protein: CASSFSSHEQFF
clone size: -; J gene: TRBJ2-1; CDR3 length: 12; D gene: -; V gene: TRBV2; CDR3 DNA: TGTGCCAGCAGTGTAGTCTACAATGAGCAGTTCTTC; CDR3 protein: CASSVVYNEQFF
clone size: -; J gene: TRBJ1-1; CDR3 length: 14; D gene: -; V gene: TRBV7-9; CDR3 DNA: TGTGCCAGCAGCTTAGGGGGCCGGAACACTGAAGCTTTCTTT; CDR3 protein: CASSLGGRNTEAFF
clone size: once; J gene: TRBJ2-3; CDR3 length: 15; D gene: -; V gene: TRBV10-1; CDR3 DNA: TGCGCCAGCCGGCACTGCGGGGCCCCTTGGGATACGCAGTATTTT; CDR3 protein: CASRHCGAPWDTQYF
clone size: -; J gene: TRBJ1-6; CDR3 length: 17; D gene: -; V gene: TRBV5-6; CDR3 DNA: TGTGCCAGCAGCTTGTCGGGGGGGCTGTCCTATAATTCACCCCTCCACTTT; CDR3 protein: CASSLSGGLSYNSPLHF
clone size: few; J gene: TRBJ1-6; CDR3 length: 13; D gene: TRBD1; V gene: TRBV10-3; CDR3 DNA: TGTGCCATCAGGGGGACAGCAAATTCACCCCTCCACTTT; CDR3 protein: CAIRGTANSPLHF
clone size: -; J gene: TRBJ2-2; CDR3 length: 15; D gene: -; V gene: TRBV7-2; CDR3 DNA: TGTGCCAGCAGCCCATCTGCCGGGACCGATGAGGAGCTGTTTTTT; CDR3 protein: CASSPSAGTDEELFF
clone size: -; J gene: TRBJ1-2; CDR3 length: 13; D gene: -; V gene: TRBV10-2; CDR3 DNA: TGCGCCAGCAGTGAGTCGGGGGCGTGGGGCTACACCTTC; CDR3 protein: CASSESGAWGYTF
clone size: -; J gene: TRBJ1-3; CDR3 length: 16; D gene: -; V gene: TRBV19; CDR3 DNA: TGTGCCACCTCCGTCGTTATGGGAATTACTGGAAACACCATATATTTT; CDR3 protein: CATSVVMGITGNTIYF
clone size: once; J gene: TRBJ1-1; CDR3 length: 15; D gene: -; V gene: TRBV29-1; CDR3 DNA: TGCAGCGTTGTCGGGCAGGGAGTGTGGAACACTGAAGCTTTCTTT; CDR3 protein: CSVVGQGVWNTEAFF
clone size: once; J gene: TRBJ1-2; CDR3 length: 16; D gene: -; V gene: TRBV7-2; CDR3 DNA: TGTGCCAGCAGCTTAGCCGGACAGATACCGAACTATGGCTACACCTTC; CDR3 protein: CASSLAGQIPNYGYTF
clone size: -; J gene: TRBJ2-7; CDR3 length: 13; D gene: -; V gene: TRBV6-5; CDR3 DNA: TGTGCCAGCAGTGACAGGCGGGCCTACGAGCAGTACTTC; CDR3 protein: CASSDRRAYEQYF
clone size: -; J gene: TRBJ2-2; CDR3 length: 17; D gene: TRBD1; V gene: TRBV23-1; CDR3 DNA: TGCGCCAGCAGTCAATCCAAAGGGACAGGGCACACCGGGGAGCTGTTTTTT; CDR3 protein: CASSQSKGTGHTGELFF
clone size: few; J gene: TRBJ1-6; CDR3 length: 16; D gene: TRBD1; V gene: TRBV27; CDR3 DNA: TGTGCCAGCAGTTCTCTGGGGACAGGGGGCGATTCACCCCTCCACTTT; CDR3 protein: CASSSLGTGGDSPLHF
clone size: few; J gene: TRBJ1-2; CDR3 length: 13; D gene: -; V gene: TRBV7-2; CDR3 DNA: TGTGCCAGCAGCTTACCCCGGGTGACTGGCTACACCTTC; CDR3 protein: CASSLPRVTGYTF
clone size: -; J gene: TRBJ1-2; CDR3 length: 13; D gene: -; V gene: TRBV5-6; CDR3 DNA: TGTGCCAGCAGCTTGAAGGCCCTCGTCGGCTACACCTTC; CDR3 protein: CASSLKALVGYTF
clone size: -; J gene: TRBJ2-7; CDR3 length: 15; D gene: TRBD2; V gene: TRBV27; CDR3 DNA: TGTGCCAGCAGTTTATTGTCTAGCGGGACCCCCGAGCAGTACTTC; CDR3 protein: CASSLLSSGTPEQYF
clone size: few; J gene: TRBJ1-5; CDR3 length: 14; D gene: -; V gene: TRBV7-2; CDR3 DNA: TGTGCCAGCAGCTTAGGAGGAGGCAATCAGCCCCAGCATTTT; CDR3 protein: CASSLGGGNQPQHF
clone size: -; J gene: TRBJ2-7; CDR3 length: 15; D gene: TRBD2; V gene: TRBV12-5; CDR3 DNA: TGTGCTAGTGGTTTATGGCGGGGGGAGTTCCACGAGCAGTACTTC; CDR3 protein: CASGLWRGEFHEQYF
clone size: -; J gene: TRBJ1-1; CDR3 length: 17; D gene: TRBD1; V gene: TRBV28; CDR3 DNA: TGTGCCAGCAGTTTTAATGCGTGGGGACAGCTGAACACTGAAGCTTTCTTT; CDR3 protein: CASSFNAWGQLNTEAFF
clone size: -; J gene: TRBJ1-4; CDR3 length: 14; D gene: -; V gene: TRBV19; CDR3 DNA: TGTGCCAGTACGGGGGGCCGGCCTAATGAAAAACTGTTTTTT; CDR3 protein: CASTGGRPNEKLFF
clone size: -; J gene: TRBJ2-7; CDR3 length: 15; D gene: TRBD1; V gene: TRBV4-2; CDR3 DNA: TGTGCCAGCAGTCGTGACAGGGCTTCATCCTACGAGCAGTACTTC; CDR3 protein: CASSRDRASSYEQYF
clone size: -; J gene: TRBJ2-5; CDR3 length: 14; D gene: TRBD1; V gene: TRBV18; CDR3 DNA: TGTGCCAGCTCACCATGGGACAGGGAAGAGACCCAGTACTTC; CDR3 protein: CASSPWDREETQYF
clone size: few; J gene: TRBJ1-6; CDR3 length: 13; D gene: -; V gene: TRBV19; CDR3 DNA: TGTGCCAGTAGTATGATAGGGGATTCACCCCTCCACTTT; CDR3 protein: CASSMIGDSPLHF
clone size: -; J gene: TRBJ1-2; CDR3 length: 16; D gene: -; V gene: TRBV9; CDR3 DNA: TGTGCCAGCAGTTATAGTACAGGGCGGCTAGACTATGGCTACACCTTC; CDR3 protein: CASSYSTGRLDYGYTF
clone size: -; J gene: TRBJ1-6; CDR3 length: 14; D gene: -; V gene: TRBV11-2; CDR3 DNA: TGTGCCAGCAGCTTAGTAGAATCGGATTCACCCCTCCACTTT; CDR3 protein: CASSLVESDSPLHF
clone size: -; J gene: TRBJ2-1; CDR3 length: 13; D gene: -; V gene: TRBV19; CDR3 DNA: TGTGCCAGTAGGAACGGGGTCTACAATGAGCAGTTCTTC; CDR3 protein: CASRNGVYNEQFF
clone size: once; J gene: TRBJ2-6; CDR3 length: 21; D gene: -; V gene: TRBV9; CDR3 DNA: TGTGCCAGCAGCCTAAGGATTTTGAGGGCCAACGATGGCTCTGGGGCCAACGTCCTGACTTTC; CDR3 protein: CASSLRILRANDGSGANVLTF
clone size: -; J gene: TRBJ1-1; CDR3 length: 15; D gene: TRBD1; V gene: TRBV9; CDR3 DNA: TGTGCCAGCAGCGTTAAGACAGGGGCCCCCACTGAAGCTTTCTTT; CDR3 protein: CASSVKTGAPTEAFF
clone size: -; J gene: TRBJ2-3; CDR3 length: 15; D gene: -; V gene: TRBV5-1; CDR3 DNA: TGCGCCAGCAGCTCCCGACTGTACAGCACAGATACGCAGTATTTT; CDR3 protein: CASSSRLYSTDTQYF
clone size: -; J gene: TRBJ1-2; CDR3 length: 13; D gene: -; V gene: TRBV19; CDR3 DNA: TGTGCCAGTAGTATCAGGGTTACCTATGGCTACACCTTC; CDR3 protein: CASSIRVTYGYTF
clone size: -; J gene: TRBJ1-2; CDR3 length: 9; D gene: -; V gene: TRBV2; CDR3 DNA: TGTGCCGGGAGCAATGGCTACACCTTC; CDR3 protein: CAGSNGYTF
clone size: once; J gene: TRBJ2-3; CDR3 length: 14; D gene: -; V gene: TRBV7-2; CDR3 DNA: TGTGCCAGCAGCCCAGACAGAAGCACAGATACGCAGTATTTT; CDR3 protein: CASSPDRSTDTQYF
clone size: -; J gene: TRBJ1-6; CDR3 length: 14; D gene: -; V gene: TRBV2; CDR3 DNA: TGTGCCAGCGGCCTAAGGCCCTATAATTCACCCCTCCACTTT; CDR3 protein: CASGLRPYNSPLHF
clone size: -; J gene: TRBJ2-7; CDR3 length: 16; D gene: -; V gene: TRBV6-4; CDR3 DNA: TGTGCCAGCAGTGACAGAGACGAGGTTGTAGCCTACGAGCAGTACTTC; CDR3 protein: CASSDRDEVVAYEQYF
clone size: -; J gene: TRBJ1-2; CDR3 length: 16; D gene: -; V gene: TRBV6-5; CDR3 DNA: TGTGCCAGCAGTTACTCGGGTATAGGACAAGGTTCGGGCTACACCTTC; CDR3 protein: CASSYSGIGQGSGYTF
clone size: -; J gene: TRBJ1-1; CDR3 length: 13; D gene: -; V gene: TRBV5-1; CDR3 DNA: TGCGCCAGCACCCTTAGGGAGAACACTGAAGCTTTCTTT; CDR3 protein: CASTLRENTEAFF
clone size: -; J gene: TRBJ1-4; CDR3 length: 14; D gene: -; V gene: TRBV29-1; CDR3 DNA: TGCAGCGTTTTCGACCAGGGTATTGGTGAAAAACTGTTTTTT; CDR3 protein: CSVFDQGIGEKLFF